This is a list of T cell receptor beta chains from one sample in a study of blood T cell repertoires in COVID-19. The table came from immunoSEQ multiplex PCR; TCRdb's copy has only in-frame clones and leaves some out. The repertoire holds 120,000 or so clones, with over 75% as singletons. The sequenced sample consisted of peripheral blood. The source is a man in his forties or fifties with acute or convalescent COVID-19. Both conserved end residues are part of each CDR3. A D gene is named only where the DNA matches it firmly. Clone size appears in some rows only: once, few, many, or a class for an expanded clone.

D gene,J gene,clone size,V gene,CDR3 protein,CDR3 DNA
TRBD1,TRBJ2-2,NA,TRBV19,CASSDRVAGELFF,TGTGCCAGTAGTGACAGGGTGGCCGGGGAGCTGTTTTTT
NA,TRBJ2-1,NA,TRBV5-4,CASSPQSYNEQFF,TGTGCCAGCAGCCCACAATCCTACAATGAGCAGTTCTTC
TRBD2,TRBJ2-7,NA,TRBV18,CASSLLGTSGSSYEQYF,TGTGCCAGCTCACTATTAGGGACTAGCGGGAGCTCCTACGAGCAGTACTTC
NA,TRBJ1-1,NA,TRBV7-8,CASSIADRNTEAFF,TGTGCCAGCAGCATAGCGGACAGAAACACTGAAGCTTTCTTT
TRBD2,TRBJ2-1,NA,TRBV7-7,CASSLDGNGRREQFF,TGTGCCAGCAGCTTAGACGGAAACGGGAGGAGGGAGCAGTTCTTC
NA,TRBJ2-5,once,TRBV12-3/TRBV12-4,CASSLRRETQYF,TGTGCCAGCAGTTTACGGAGAGAGACCCAGTACTTC
TRBD1,TRBJ1-4,NA,TRBV5-1,CASSLGTGGNEKLFF,TGCGCCAGCAGCTTGGGGACAGGGGGAAATGAAAAACTGTTTTTT
NA,TRBJ2-7,NA,TRBV4-1,CASSHSPAARGDSEQYF,TGCGCCAGCAGCCACTCCCCCGCGGCTAGAGGGGACTCCGAGCAGTACTTC
NA,TRBJ1-2,NA,TRBV5-4,CASSQEGYGYTF,TGTGCCAGTTCTCAAGAGGGCTATGGCTACACCTTC
TRBD1,TRBJ2-2,NA,TRBV19,CASSDRAGELFF,TGTGCCAGTAGTGACAGGGCCGGGGAGCTGTTTTTT
TRBD1,TRBJ1-2,NA,TRBV9,CASSVATGGYGYTF,TGTGCCAGCAGCGTAGCTACAGGGGGCTATGGCTACACCTTC
NA,TRBJ1-2,NA,TRBV18,CASSPAGTIRVYTF,TGTGCCAGCTCCCCCGCCGGGACAATCCGAGTCTACACCTTC
NA,TRBJ1-3,NA,TRBV12-5,CASGLEGGAGNTIYF,TGTGCTAGTGGCTTGGAAGGGGGAGCTGGAAACACCATATATTTT
TRBD2,TRBJ2-4,NA,TRBV18,CASSPPNGRTAKNIQYF,TGTGCCAGCTCACCACCGAACGGGAGGACAGCCAAAAACATTCAGTACTTC
NA,TRBJ1-1,once,TRBV29-1,CSVEGESLNTEAFF,TGCAGCGTTGAAGGTGAGAGCCTGAACACTGAAGCTTTCTTT
TRBD1,TRBJ2-3,NA,TRBV7-2,CASSLRQGRWDTQYF,TGTGCCAGCAGCTTAAGACAGGGGAGATGGGATACGCAGTATTTT
TRBD1,TRBJ1-2,few,TRBV6-4,CASSDSGTGASGYTF,TGTGCCAGCAGTGACTCGGGGACAGGGGCGAGTGGCTACACCTTC
TRBD2,TRBJ2-7,NA,TRBV6-5,CASSPRVAGGHEQYF,TGTGCCAGCAGTCCCCGGGTAGCGGGAGGCCACGAGCAGTACTTC
TRBD1,TRBJ1-3,NA,TRBV2,CASSEEQGAGNTIYF,TGTGCCAGCAGTGAAGAACAGGGGGCGGGAAACACCATATATTTT
NA,TRBJ1-6,NA,TRBV7-2,CASSSGLGNSPLHF,TGTGCCAGCAGCTCGGGACTCGGAAATTCACCCCTCCACTTT
TRBD1,TRBJ2-1,NA,TRBV25-1,CASSDRAGGDEQFF,TGTGCCAGCAGTGACAGGGCAGGGGGAGATGAGCAGTTCTTC
NA,TRBJ2-7,NA,TRBV12-3/TRBV12-4,CASWTSGVGEQYF,TGTGCCAGTTGGACGTCAGGGGTTGGAGAGCAGTACTTC
NA,TRBJ1-1,once,TRBV5-1,CASQIQGLNTEAFF,TGCGCCAGCCAAATACAGGGTTTGAACACTGAAGCTTTCTTT